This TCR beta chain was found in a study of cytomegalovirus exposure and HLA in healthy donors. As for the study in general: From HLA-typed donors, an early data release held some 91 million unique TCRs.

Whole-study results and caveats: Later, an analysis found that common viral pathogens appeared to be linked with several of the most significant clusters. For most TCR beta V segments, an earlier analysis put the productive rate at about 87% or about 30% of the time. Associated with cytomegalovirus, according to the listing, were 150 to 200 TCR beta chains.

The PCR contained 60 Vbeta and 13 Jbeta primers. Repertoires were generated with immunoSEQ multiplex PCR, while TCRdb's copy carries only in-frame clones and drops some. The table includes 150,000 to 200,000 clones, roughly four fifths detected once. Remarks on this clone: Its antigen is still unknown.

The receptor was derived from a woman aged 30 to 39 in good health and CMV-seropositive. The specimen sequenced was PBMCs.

CDR3 region: CASSPGLAGVRDTQYF. CDR3 bases: TGTGCCAGCAGCCCGGGACTAGCGGGAGTGAGAGATACGCAGTATTTT. This chain connects TRBV5-6 to TRBJ2-3, with 14 bases identical to TRBD2. Germline-derived CDR1 and CDR2 are SGHDT and YYEEEE. With V trimmed by 4 bases and J by 5 bases, 6 bases remained unmatched. This CDR3 is built from 16 residues.